These 15 T cell receptor beta chains originate from one sample sequenced in a study of T-cell reconstitution after alpha-beta-depleted transplantation in children (dated by TCRdb to between 2015 and 2016). Library preparation was by PCR. Sequencer: Illumina HiSeq 2500. TCR library preparation used molecular barcoding, with unique molecular identifiers applied to normalize quantification of the TCRbeta repertoire. TCRdb trimmed public reads at Q25 via fastp, called clones via MiXCR and kept in-frame beta chains. Rows are combined by CDR3 protein, so each entry shows the most common genes and DNA. The sample records 640,000 or so distinct CDR3 sequences, roughly 17% of which are singletons. The top ten hold 1.1% of the sample. Specimen: PBMCs from the stem cell graft donor, collected from the stem cell graft. These TCRs come from a human donor who donated a stem cell graft to a child with acute myeloid leukemia.

The table lists this clonotype with a few counts. The chain carries TRBV30 and TRBJ1-2; TRBD1 agrees at 7 bases. V dropped 2 bases and J dropped 7; count of bases not matched to a gene: 1. CDR3 length: 11 residues. Per the germline V gene, CDR1 is GTSNPN and CDR2 is SVGIG (reference sequence). This CDR3 is CAWSPGGGYTF. The CDR3 region has the DNA TGTGCCTGGAGTCCAGGGGGTGGCTACACCTTC.

The V gene is TRBV7-2, the J gene TRBJ1-2, with D possibly TRBD1 on 5 matching bases. CDR1 SGHTA and CDR2 FQGNSA come from the germline V gene. The length of the CDR3 is 15 residues. V lost 5 bases, J lost 2 bases, and 15 bases lay in between. In DNA form, the CDR3 reads TGTGCCAGCAGCCCCCCGGTCAGGGTCAACTATGGCTACACCTTC. It is translated as CASSPPVRVNYGYTF.

J is TRBJ2-1 and V is TRBV12-3 or TRBV12-4; 14 nucleotides match TRBD2. V lost 2 bases, J lost 7 bases, and 10 bases stayed unmatched. There are 18 residues in the CDR3. The CDR3 loop is CASSLRLAGGLGLNEQFF. CDR3 sequence (DNA): TGTGCCAGCAGTTTAAGACTAGCGGGGGGGCTTGGTTTGAATGAGCAGTTCTTC.

This clonotype was found a few times. The rearrangement joins TRBV12-3 or TRBV12-4 to TRBJ2-7; D is unclear. This CDR3 is 15 amino acids long. Trimming took off 5 bases at V and 4 bases at J, with 18 bases between the two ends. Here the CDR3 DNA reads TGTGCCAGCAGTCCCAATCGGCCGGGCACTTACGAGCAGTACTTC. It codes for CASSPNRPGTYEQYF.

This clonotype was detected ten times or more. The J gene is TRBJ2-2, the V gene TRBV29-1; D is ambiguous. Looked up from germline, CDR1 is SQVTM and CDR2 is ANQGSEA. V gave up 3 bases and J gave up 5 bases, with 13 bases separating them. This CDR3 region has 14 residues. The CDR3 is CSVEGSRDTGELFF. The CDR3 region has the DNA TGCAGCGTTGAGGGATCAAGGGATACCGGGGAGCTGTTTTTT.

The V call is TRBV20-1, the J call TRBJ1-2; perhaps TRBD1 as D (5 bases). The length of the CDR3 is 12 residues. Per the germline V gene, CDR1 is DFQATT and CDR2 is SNEGSKA (reference sequence). V was shortened by 4 bases and J by 13 bases, with 19 bases between the two germline ends. CDR3 sequence (DNA): TGCAGTGCTATCCCCGGGCCTCACAGGATCACCTTC. Translating it yields CSAIPGPHRITF.

In its sample, this clonotype was seen many times. The rearrangement links TRBV20-1 to TRBJ2-5; D is uncertain. CDR1 DFQATT and CDR2 SNEGSKA come from the germline V gene (reference sequence). The V gene lost 3 bases and the J gene lost 5 bases, with 25 bases spanning the gap. CDR3 size: 17 residues. The CDR3 is CSASELRLDDVRETQYF. In DNA, the CDR3 is TGCAGTGCTAGCGAATTGCGACTGGATGATGTCAGGGAGACCCAGTACTTC.

V is TRBV12-3 or TRBV12-4 and J is TRBJ2-2; possible D gene TRBD1, 6 bases. The CDR3 spans 13 residues. Trimming removed 8 bases from V and 6 bases from J, with 13 bases in between. The DNA for the CDR3 is TGTGCCAGCGCCGGGACACTCGCCGGGGAGCTGTTTTTT. It encodes CASAGTLAGELFF.

The chain has TRBV20-1 and TRBJ2-2, with TRBD2 matching over 9 bases. This CDR3 is built from 17 residues. With V trimmed by 2 bases and J by 5 bases, 12 bases remained unmatched. The V gene's germline CDR1 is DFQATT and CDR2 SNEGSKA (reference sequence). The CDR3 DNA follows: TGCAGTGCTAGAACCCCTGGCGGGGGGGCCCGAACCGGGGAGCTGTTTTTT. Residues: CSARTPGGGARTGELFF.

The chain employs TRBV4-1 and TRBJ2-3; possible D gene TRBD2, 6 bases. Germline CDR1 MGHRA, CDR2 YSYEKL. CDR3 length: 16 amino acids. The V end lost 1 base, the J end lost 5 bases, and 16 bases lay between the germline ends. The CDR3 DNA reads TGCGCCAGCAGCCAAGGCGTGACGGGGGTTGAAGATACGCAGTATTTT. This codes for CASSQGVTGVEDTQYF.

The chain is built from TRBV6-1 and TRBJ1-2; perhaps TRBD1 as D (6 bases). Trimming took 4 bases from V and 8 from J, leaving 17 bases between them. This CDR3 has 14 residues. Per the germline V gene, CDR1 is MNHNS and CDR2 is SASEGT. The DNA of the CDR3 is TGTGCCAGCAGTGGACAGGATGGGGGCGTGGGCTACACCTTC. It codes for CASSGQDGGVGYTF.

This clonotype was found many times. The V call is TRBV6-4, the J call TRBJ2-3; TRBD2 agrees at 14 bases. Germline V lookup: CDR1 MRHNA, CDR2 SNTAGT. The CDR3 extends over 16 amino acids. V was clipped by 0 bases and J by 4 bases; unmatched bases: 0. CDR3 sequence reads: CASSDSTSGGADTQYF. The DNA of the CDR3 is TGTGCCAGCAGTGACTCGACTAGCGGGGGGGCAGATACGCAGTATTTT.

This clonotype was detected a few times. The CDR3 sequence is CSARDRGPYNTEAFF. The CDR3 nucleotides read TGCAGTGCTAGAGATCGGGGGCCCTATAACACTGAAGCTTTCTTT. The chain joins TRBV20-1 to TRBJ1-1, with D possibly TRBD1 on 6 matching bases. V lost 0 bases and J lost 2, with 13 bases in between. Germline CDR1 reads DFQATT; CDR2 reads SNEGSKA (reference sequence). This CDR3 is built from 15 residues.

A few counts support this clonotype. CDR3: CASSLGPQWRGGYTF. The CDR3 DNA reads TGTGCCAGCAGCTTGGGCCCCCAGTGGCGTGGTGGCTACACCTTC. The chain couples TRBV5-6 to TRBJ1-2, with no clear D. Germline values: CDR1 SGHDT, CDR2 YYEEEE. Deletions cut 0 bases from V and 7 bases from J, with 16 bases between. The CDR3 consists of 15 residues.

There are many counts of this clonotype. J is TRBJ2-1 and V is TRBV20-1, with D perhaps TRBD1 (5 bases). This CDR3 is 10 amino acids long. Germline CDR1 and CDR2: DFQATT and SNEGSKA (reference sequence). V was shortened by 7 bases and J by 8 bases, with 9 bases between the two germline ends. The CDR3 DNA is TGCAGTGTCCAGGGTTATGAGCAGTTCTTC. Its protein is CSVQGYEQFF.